The 14 T cell receptor beta chains in this list originate from one sample, sequenced in a study of memory CD4+ T cells and cytomegalovirus serostatus. The method was immunoSEQ multiplex PCR; TCRdb's version includes in-frame clones alone and lacks a portion of them. The sample contains roughly 64,000 clones, about 74% of which appear only once. The sort gate was single viable CD3+CD4+CD8-CD45RO+ cells for memory CD4+ T cells. The sequenced sample was memory CD4+ T cells from blood. All receptors derive from an adult in good health and CMV-seronegative.

The chain carries TRBV6-5 and TRBJ2-2; weak D call: TRBD1 (5 bases). The germline CDR1 and CDR2 sequences are MNHEY and SVGAGI. The CDR3 loop spans 15 amino acids. V lost 4 bases and J lost 6, with 15 bases in between. The CDR3 bases are TGTGCCAGCAGTTCCCCCAGGGAAGGGGCCGGGGAGCTGTTTTTT. Translating it yields CASSSPREGAGELFF.

This clone has just one count. V is TRBV28 and J is TRBJ2-5; no clear D gene. Germline values: CDR1 MDHEN, CDR2 SYDVKM. The CDR3 sequence is 11 residues long. Trimming took 6 bases from V and 2 from J, leaving 4 bases between them. CDR3 in amino acids: CASRLQETQYF. CDR3 DNA: TGTGCCAGCAGACTACAAGAGACCCAGTACTTC.

J is TRBJ2-1 and V is TRBV7-2, with 7 bases identical to TRBD2. Germline CDR1 reads SGHTA; CDR2 reads FQGNSA. Trimming at V came to 3 bases and at J to 5 bases, leaving 7 bases not matched to a gene. The CDR3 extends over 15 amino acids. Written as DNA, the CDR3 is TGTGCCAGCAGCTTTGGTTGGGGGGGGAACAATGAGCAGTTCTTC. Translated, it gives CASSFGWGGNNEQFF.

CDR3 DNA sequence: TGTGCCAGCAGTGACCCGGGACAGGGGCTTTATGGCTACACCTTC. The encoded protein is CASSDPGQGLYGYTF. The rearrangement links TRBV6-1 to TRBJ1-2; 10 positions match TRBD1. The CDR3 is 15 amino acids. In germline, CDR1 is MNHNS, CDR2 SASEGT. The J segment lost 5 bases and the V segment lost 3 bases, leaving 6 bases of the junction unmatched.

The rearrangement links TRBV19 to TRBJ2-7; 8 bases match TRBD1. With 3 bases clipped from V and 5 bases from J, the junction kept 12 bases outside the gene matches. The CDR3 has 16 amino acids. CDR1 and CDR2 (germline): LNHDA, SQIVND (reference sequence). CDR3 residues: CASSIDATGGLNEQYF. The CDR3 DNA reads TGTGCCAGTAGTATTGACGCCACAGGGGGGTTAAACGAGCAGTACTTC.

The V call is TRBV2, the J call TRBJ1-1, with TRBD1 identical over 7 bases. This CDR3 contains 17 residues. The germline gives CDR1 SNHLY, CDR2 FYNNEI. The V and J ends lost 6 bases and 1 base, in that order; junction bases with no gene match: 14. CDR3: CASSGRTGRGGNTEAFF. The CDR3 DNA is TGTGCCAGCAGCGGACGGACAGGTCGGGGGGGGAACACTGAAGCTTTCTTT.

This clone was observed a handful of times. The chain joins TRBV28 to TRBJ1-2, with TRBD1 identical over 7 bases. The CDR3 spans 13 residues. Germline V CDR1 and CDR2: MDHEN, SYDVKM. J gave up 4 bases and V 2 bases, and 1 base lay outside the gene matches. CDR3 region: CASSLRDSYGYTF. The CDR3 region has the DNA TGTGCCAGCAGTTTAAGGGACAGCTATGGCTACACCTTC.

This chain uses TRBV2 with TRBJ2-3; perhaps TRBD1 as D (6 bases). The germline V gene has CDR1 SNHLY and CDR2 FYNNEI. Trimming took 6 bases from V and 10 from J, leaving 17 bases between them. The CDR3 is 13 amino acids. Here the CDR3 DNA reads TGTGCCAGCAGCCCCCTTGCAGGACAGCCGCAGTATTTT. As protein: CASSPLAGQPQYF. Full variable domain (missing parts from reference TRBV2 and TRBJ2-3): EPEVTQTPSHQVTQMGQEVILRCVPISNHLYFYWYRQILGQKVEFLVSFYNNEISEKSEIFDDQFSVERPDGSNFTLKIRSTKLEDSAMYFCASSPLAGQPQYFGPGTRLTVL.

This chain joins TRBV7-9 and TRBJ2-7; D is uncertain. This CDR3 is 11 amino acids long. The V gene's germline CDR1 is SEHNR and CDR2 FQNEAQ (reference sequence). Trimming stripped 4 bases from V and 3 bases from J, with 4 bases between. The CDR3 coding sequence is TGTGCCAGCAGCTCACTCTACGAGCAGTACTTC. Its protein product is CASSSLYEQYF.

The chain combines TRBV5-6 with TRBJ2-5, with 12 bases fitting TRBD2. The junction had 10 bases not matched to a gene; V was cut back by 4 bases and J by 0 bases. The CDR3 is 18 residues long. Germline-derived CDR1 and CDR2 are SGHDT and YYEEEE. The CDR3 loop is CASSPALRLAGDQETQYF. The CDR3 nucleotides read TGTGCCAGCAGCCCCGCCCTCCGACTAGCGGGAGACCAAGAGACCCAGTACTTC.

DNA of the CDR3: TGTGCCAGCAGTTCCATCCAGGTTAGACTGTTTTTT. Protein product: CASSSIQVRLFF. The V and J genes are TRBV2 and TRBJ1-4; D ambiguous. V gave up 5 bases and J gave up 13 bases, with 14 bases separating them. The CDR3 covers 12 residues. Germline V lookup: CDR1 SNHLY, CDR2 FYNNEI. Drawing the rest from reference TRBV2 and TRBJ1-4, the complete variable domain is EPEVTQTPSHQVTQMGQEVILRCVPISNHLYFYWYRQILGQKVEFLVSFYNNEISEKSEIFDDQFSVERPDGSNFTLKIRSTKLEDSAMYFCASSSIQVRLFFGSGTQLSVL.

The chain uses TRBV29-1 and TRBJ2-2; D uncertain. This CDR3 is 12 amino acids long. Germline V gives CDR1 SQVTM, CDR2 ANQGSEA. Trimming took 1 base from V and 7 from J, leaving 7 bases between them. The CDR3 region is CSVEGGGGELFF. In nucleotides, the CDR3 is TGCAGCGTTGAAGGAGGCGGCGGGGAGCTGTTTTTT.

The rearrangement uses TRBV5-1 and TRBJ2-3, with TRBD2 matching over 13 bases. Unmatched junction bases numbered 5, after V lost 2 bases and J lost 5 bases. CDR3 length: 16 residues. CDR1 is SGHRS and CDR2 is YFSETQ in the germline V gene. In nucleotides, the CDR3 is TGCGCCAGCAGCTTCACTAGCGGGGGGGCTAAAGATACGCAGTATTTT. This sequence encodes CASSFTSGGAKDTQYF.

This sequence joins TRBV7-2 and TRBJ1-2; 7 nucleotides align to TRBD1. The CDR3 spans 15 residues. With V trimmed by 4 bases and J by 8 bases, 13 bases remained unmatched. Germline CDR1 and CDR2: SGHTA and FQGNSA. CDR3: CASSSPIRGRGGYTF. The CDR3 DNA sequence: TGTGCCAGCAGCTCGCCGATTAGGGGGCGCGGGGGCTACACCTTC. The whole variable domain, filled in from reference TRBV7-2 and TRBJ1-2, reads GAGVSQSPSNKVTEKGKDVELRCDPISGHTALYWYRQSLGQGLEFLIYFQGNSAPDKSGLPSDRFSAERTGGSVSTLTIQRTQQEDSAVYLCASSSPIRGRGGYTFGSGTRLTVV.